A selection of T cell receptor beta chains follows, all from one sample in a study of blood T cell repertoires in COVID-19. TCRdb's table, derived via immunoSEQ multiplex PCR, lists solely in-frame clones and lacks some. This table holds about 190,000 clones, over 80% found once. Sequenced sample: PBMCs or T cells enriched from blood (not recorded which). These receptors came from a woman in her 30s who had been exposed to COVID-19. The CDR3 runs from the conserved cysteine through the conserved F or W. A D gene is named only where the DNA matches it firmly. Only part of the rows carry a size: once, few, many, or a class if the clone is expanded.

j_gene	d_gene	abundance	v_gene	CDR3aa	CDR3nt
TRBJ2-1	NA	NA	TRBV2	CASSGTKLSNNEQFF	TGTGCCAGCAGCGGGACAAAATTATCAAACAATGAGCAGTTCTTC
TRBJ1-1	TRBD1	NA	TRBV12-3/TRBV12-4	CASTDRDTEAFF	TGTGCCAGCACGGACAGGGACACTGAAGCTTTCTTT
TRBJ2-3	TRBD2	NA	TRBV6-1	CASAGDTDTQYF	TGTGCCAGCGCGGGGGACACAGATACGCAGTATTTT
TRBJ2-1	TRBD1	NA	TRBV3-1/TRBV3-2	CASSSMGGTGSHNEQFF	TGTGCCAGCAGCTCGATGGGAGGGACAGGGTCCCACAATGAGCAGTTCTTC
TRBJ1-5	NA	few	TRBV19	CASSPGRRVEYQPQHF	TGTGCCAGTAGTCCGGGTCGGAGGGTCGAATATCAGCCCCAGCATTTT
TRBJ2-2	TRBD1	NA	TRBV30	CAWETGTGKTGELFF	TGTGCCTGGGAAACCGGGACAGGGAAGACCGGGGAGCTGTTTTTT
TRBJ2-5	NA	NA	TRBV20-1	CSARDKETQYF	TGCAGTGCTAGAGATAAAGAGACCCAGTACTTC
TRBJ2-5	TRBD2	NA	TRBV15	CATSRATAGALQETQYF	TGTGCCACCAGCAGAGCTACAGCGGGGGCCCTTCAAGAGACCCAGTACTTC
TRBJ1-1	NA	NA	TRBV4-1	CASSQRQDNKGSEAFF	TGCGCCAGCAGCCAGAGGCAGGACAACAAGGGGTCTGAAGCTTTCTTT
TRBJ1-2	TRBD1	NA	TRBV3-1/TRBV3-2	CASSPDRVTVGYTF	TGTGCCAGCAGCCCCGACAGGGTGACTGTTGGCTACACCTTC
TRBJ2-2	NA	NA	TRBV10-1	CATSGQFRSGELFF	TGCGCCACCTCAGGACAGTTTAGGTCCGGGGAGCTGTTTTTT
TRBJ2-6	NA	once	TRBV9	CASSPRVSGANVLTF	TGTGCCAGCAGCCCCCGGGTCTCTGGGGCCAACGTCCTGACTTTC
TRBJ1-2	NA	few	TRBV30	CAWRSGQIYGYTF	TGTGCCTGGAGATCAGGACAGATCTATGGCTACACCTTC
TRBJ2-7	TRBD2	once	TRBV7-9	CASSFGGGGEQYF	TGTGCCAGCAGCTTCGGCGGGGGGGGCGAGCAGTACTTC
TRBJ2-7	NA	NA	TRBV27	CASSSSGPYEQYF	TGTGCCAGCAGTTCCTCCGGTCCCTACGAGCAGTACTTC
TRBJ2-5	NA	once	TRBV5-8	CASSLGSGVLVETQYF	TGTGCCAGCAGCCTCGGATCAGGGGTGCTAGTCGAGACCCAGTACTTC
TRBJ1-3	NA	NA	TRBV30	CAWSVLGGSSGNTIYF	TGTGCCTGGAGTGTACTAGGTGGTTCGTCTGGAAACACCATATATTTT
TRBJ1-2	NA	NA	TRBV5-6	CASSFSPNRAAGYTF	TGTGCCAGCAGCTTTAGCCCAAACAGGGCAGCTGGCTACACCTTC
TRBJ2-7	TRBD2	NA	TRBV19	CASSISSGGANEQYF	TGTGCCAGTAGTATCTCTAGCGGGGGGGCCAACGAGCAGTACTTC
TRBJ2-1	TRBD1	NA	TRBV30	CAWVRDSLSYNEQFF	TGTGCCTGGGTCAGGGACAGCTTATCCTACAATGAGCAGTTCTTC
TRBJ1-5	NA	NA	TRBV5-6	CASSRGLTPLNQPQHF	TGTGCCAGCAGCAGGGGGTTAACCCCTTTAAATCAGCCCCAGCATTTT
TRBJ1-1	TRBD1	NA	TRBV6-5	CASSYQGAGTEAFF	TGTGCCAGCAGTTACCAGGGGGCGGGCACTGAAGCTTTCTTT
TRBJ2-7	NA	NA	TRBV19	CASSSFGLAYEQYF	TGTGCCAGTAGCTCATTCGGACTTGCCTACGAGCAGTACTTC
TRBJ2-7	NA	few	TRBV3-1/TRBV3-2	CASSPRDSTYEQYF	TGTGCCAGCAGCCCTCGAGACAGCACCTACGAGCAGTACTTC
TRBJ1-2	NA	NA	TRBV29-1	CSVGPDGYTF	TGCAGCGTTGGGCCCGATGGCTACACCTTC
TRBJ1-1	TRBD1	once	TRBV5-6	CASSRRVGTESPTEAFF	TGTGCCAGCAGCCGGAGGGTTGGGACAGAGTCTCCCACTGAAGCTTTCTTT
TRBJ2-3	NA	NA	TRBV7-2	CASSSVATRASTDTQYF	TGTGCCAGCAGCTCCGTCGCCACCAGGGCTAGCACAGATACGCAGTATTTT
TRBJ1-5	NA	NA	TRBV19	CASSLPSAGGNQPQHF	TGTGCCAGTAGTCTCCCGTCCGCGGGGGGCAATCAGCCCCAGCATTTT
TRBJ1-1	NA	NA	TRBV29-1	CSTTPRGIAEAFF	TGCAGCACGACCCCCCGGGGGATCGCTGAAGCTTTCTTT
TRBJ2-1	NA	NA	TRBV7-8	CASSRTPGNEQFF	TGTGCCAGCAGCCGAACGCCGGGCAATGAGCAGTTCTTC
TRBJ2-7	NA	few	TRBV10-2	CASSESASSYEQYF	TGCGCCAGCAGTGAGTCCGCCAGCTCCTACGAGCAGTACTTC
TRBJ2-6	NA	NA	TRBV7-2	CASSLRSLGANVLTF	TGTGCCAGCAGCTTGAGGAGCCTTGGGGCCAACGTCCTGACTTTC
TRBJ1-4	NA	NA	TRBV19	CASSRSGFGDEKLFF	TGTGCCAGTAGTAGATCCGGGTTCGGGGATGAAAAACTGTTTTTT
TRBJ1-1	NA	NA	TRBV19	CASGRENTEAFF	TGTGCCAGTGGGCGCGAGAACACTGAAGCTTTCTTT
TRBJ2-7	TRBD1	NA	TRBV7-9	CASSSPRTGGDEQYF	TGTGCCAGCAGCTCGCCCCGGACAGGGGGCGACGAGCAGTACTTC
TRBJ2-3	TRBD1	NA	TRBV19	CASSGRDRASDTQYF	TGTGCCAGTAGTGGCCGGGACAGGGCCTCAGATACGCAGTATTTT
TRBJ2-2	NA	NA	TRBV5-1	CASSLVQQPNTGELFF	TGCGCCAGCAGCTTGGTGCAACAGCCGAACACCGGGGAGCTGTTTTTT
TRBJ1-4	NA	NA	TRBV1	CTSSQGKDRENEKLFF	TGCACCAGCAGCCAGGGCAAAGACAGGGAAAATGAAAAACTGTTTTTT
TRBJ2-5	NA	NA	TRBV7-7	CASSLGFGGGVTQETQYF	TGTGCCAGCAGCTTAGGGTTCGGTGGCGGGGTAACCCAAGAGACCCAGTACTTC
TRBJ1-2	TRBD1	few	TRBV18	CASSPLTGDYGYTF	TGTGCCAGCTCACCACTAACAGGGGACTATGGCTACACCTTC
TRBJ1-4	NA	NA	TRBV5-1	CASSLLYEDGMREKLFF	TGCGCCAGCAGCTTGCTATACGAGGACGGGATGAGGGAAAAACTGTTTTTT
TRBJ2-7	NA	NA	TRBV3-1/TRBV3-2	CASSQGGAGPYEQYF	TGTGCCAGCAGCCAGGGTGGGGCAGGGCCCTACGAGCAGTACTTC
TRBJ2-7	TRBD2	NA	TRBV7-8	CASSPGTRRYEQYF	TGTGCCAGCAGCCCGGGGACTAGACGCTACGAGCAGTACTTC
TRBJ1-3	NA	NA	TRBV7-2	CASSLAGRGNSGNTIYF	TGTGCCAGCAGCTTAGCGGGTCGGGGTAACTCTGGAAACACCATATATTTT
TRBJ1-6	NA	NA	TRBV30	CAWSVPGSSYNSPLHF	TGTGCCTGGAGTGTACCGGGTAGCTCCTATAATTCACCCCTCCACTTT
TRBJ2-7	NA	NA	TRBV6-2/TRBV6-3	CASSEGGDGSYEQYF	TGTGCCAGCAGCGAGGGAGGAGACGGCTCCTACGAGCAGTACTTC
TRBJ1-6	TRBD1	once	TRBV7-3	CASSVTGGNSPLHF	TGTGCCAGCAGCGTGACAGGGGGGAATTCACCCCTCCACTTT
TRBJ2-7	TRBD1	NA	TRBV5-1	CASRARGPDRGGKANYEQYF	TGCGCCAGCAGAGCGAGAGGCCCGGACAGGGGTGGTAAGGCCAACTACGAGCAGTACTTC
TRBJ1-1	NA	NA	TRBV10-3	CAIRNGVTDTEAFF	TGTGCCATCAGGAACGGGGTCACGGACACTGAAGCTTTCTTT
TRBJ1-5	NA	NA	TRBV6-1	CASSEEWPGSQPQHF	TGTGCCAGCAGTGAAGAATGGCCAGGCAGTCAGCCCCAGCATTTT
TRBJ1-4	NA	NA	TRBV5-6	CASSPIGNEKLFF	TGTGCCAGCAGCCCTATCGGGAATGAAAAACTGTTTTTT
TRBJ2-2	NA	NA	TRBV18	CASSMTGELFF	TGTGCCAGCTCTATGACCGGGGAGCTGTTTTTT
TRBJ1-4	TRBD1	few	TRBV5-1	CASRTGGTGGIFNEKLFF	TGCGCCAGCAGGACAGGAGGGACAGGGGGAATCTTTAATGAAAAACTGTTTTTT
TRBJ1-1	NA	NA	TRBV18	CASSPNEADTEAFF	TGTGCCAGCTCACCAAACGAGGCTGACACTGAAGCTTTCTTT
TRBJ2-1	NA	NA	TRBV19	CASNRDWGDNEQFF	TGTGCCAGCAACCGGGACTGGGGTGACAATGAGCAGTTCTTC